These 30 T cell receptor beta chains were all obtained from the same sample, sequenced in a study of control samples from healthy donors and cancer patients. Only in-frame clones appear in the TCRdb table, and some are missing; sequencing was by immunoSEQ multiplex PCR. The sample has 45,000 to 60,000 clones, 94% seen once. Input material: blood. These receptors were collected from a man aged 25 to 40 in good health.

This clone is medium-sized. V is TRBV7-6 and J is TRBJ2-1; D perhaps matches TRBD1 (5 bases). The CDR3 covers 15 residues. The V end was cut by 3 bases, the J end by 6 bases, with 15 bases between. CDR1 and CDR2 (germline): SGHVS, FNYEAQ. CDR3: CASSFGQGIINEQFF. CDR3 coding DNA: TGTGCCAGCAGCTTCGGGCAGGGAATTATCAATGAGCAGTTCTTC.

This sequence joins TRBV2 and TRBJ1-4; D call uncertain. This CDR3 region has 14 residues. Per the germline V gene, CDR1 is SNHLY and CDR2 is FYNNEI. V was trimmed by 7 bases and J by 0 bases, leaving 9 bases between them. The DNA for the CDR3 is TGTGCCAGCAATAACATCGCAACTAATGAAAAACTGTTTTTT. It is translated as CASNNIATNEKLFF.

The J gene is TRBJ2-1, the V gene TRBV7-2; the match to TRBD1 covers 8 bases. Trimming took 5 bases from V and 3 from J; bases not matched to a gene: 12. CDR3 size: 17 residues. Germline assignment: CDR1 SGHTA and CDR2 FQGNSA. The DNA for the CDR3 is TGTGCCAGCAGCCCAGCCCCACAGGGGGTTAACTACAATGAGCAGTTCTTC. Its translation: CASSPAPQGVNYNEQFF.

The chain carries TRBV19 and TRBJ2-5, with D perhaps being TRBD1 or TRBD2 (5 bases each). The V end was cut by 5 bases, the J end by 2 bases, with 12 bases between. The CDR3 is made up of 14 amino acids. Per the germline V gene, CDR1 is LNHDA and CDR2 is SQIVND (reference sequence). The CDR3 spells CASSSGDEQETQYF. CDR3 DNA sequence: TGTGCCAGTAGTTCCGGGGACGAGCAAGAGACCCAGTACTTC.

The V and J genes are TRBV27 and TRBJ1-4; D not resolved. The CDR3 sequence is 13 residues long. V was shortened by 5 bases and J by 8 bases, with 12 bases between the two germline ends. CDR1 and CDR2 from the germline V gene are MNHEY and SMNVEV (reference sequence). The CDR3 is CASSLDRWEKLFF. CDR3 bases: TGTGCCAGCAGTCTGGACCGATGGGAAAAACTGTTTTTT.

The V call is TRBV6-1, the J call TRBJ2-1; D is ambiguous. Trimming cost V 1 base and J 0 bases, with 7 bases left between them. CDR1 and CDR2 (germline): MNHNS, SASEGT. The CDR3 runs to 15 residues. Here the CDR3 reads CASSEVPSSYNEQFF. CDR3 bases: TGTGCCAGCAGTGAAGTGCCCAGCTCCTACAATGAGCAGTTCTTC.

The rearrangement links TRBV4-2 to TRBJ2-5; perhaps TRBD2 as D (7 bases). The CDR3 consists of 14 residues. Germline loops: CDR1 LGHNA, CDR2 YNFKEQ. Trimming removed 0 bases from V and 5 bases from J, with 10 bases in between. CDR3 coding DNA: TGTGCCAGCAGCCAAGATAGGGGGGGGGAGACCCAGTACTTC. Amino acids: CASSQDRGGETQYF.

The chain carries TRBV19 and TRBJ1-1, with D maybe TRBD1 (6 bases). CDR3 length equals 16 residues. Looked up from germline, CDR1 is LNHDA and CDR2 is SQIVND (reference sequence). Trimming removed 1 base from V and 1 base from J, with 13 bases in between. The CDR3 coding sequence is TGTGCCAGTAGTATAGGGTCCGCCAGGGGGAACACTGAAGCTTTCTTT. Translating gives CASSIGSARGNTEAFF.

This sequence joins TRBV11-1 and TRBJ2-2; maybe TRBD2 (6 bases). V shed 1 base and J shed 3 bases, with 6 bases lying between them. The germline V gene has CDR1 SGHAT and CDR2 FQDESV (reference sequence). This CDR3 is 14 amino acids long. The CDR3 is CASSLVADTGELFF. CDR3 DNA sequence: TGTGCCAGCAGCTTAGTAGCGGACACCGGGGAGCTGTTTTTT. Together with reference TRBV11-1 and TRBJ2-2, the CDR3 gives the full variable domain: EAEVAQSPRYKITEKSQAVAFWCDPISGHATLYWYRQILGQGPELLVQFQDESVVDDSQLPKDRFSAERLKGVDSTLKIQPAELGDSAMYLCASSLVADTGELFFGEGSRLTVL.

The chain carries TRBV19 and TRBJ1-2; 7 nucleotides align to TRBD1. Germline CDR1 LNHDA, CDR2 SQIVND (reference sequence). V lost 10 bases, J lost 7 bases, and 6 bases stayed unmatched. The CDR3 has 11 amino acids. The chain's CDR3 is CATNRGAGYTF. The DNA of the CDR3 is TGTGCCACCAACAGGGGTGCTGGCTACACCTTC.

Written as DNA, the CDR3 is TGTGCTAGTGGTTACTCAGTCCCACTAGCGGGAAGGGGGGAGCTGTTTTTT. Translated: CASGYSVPLAGRGELFF. The V and J genes are TRBV12-5 and TRBJ2-2; 10 nucleotides match TRBD2. Germline V CDR1 and CDR2: LGHNT, FRNRAP. V lost 4 bases to trimming and J lost 8 bases; unmatched junction nucleotides: 13. The CDR3 contains 17 residues.

The gene calls are TRBV5-4 and TRBJ2-1, with 7 bases fitting TRBD2. After removal of 1 base from V and 6 bases from J, the junction contained 7 bases not matched to a gene. The CDR3 sequence is 15 residues long. Germline values: CDR1 SGHNT, CDR2 YYREEE (reference sequence). The DNA of the CDR3 is TGTGCCAGCAGCTTGATGGTAGGGAGGGTCAATGAGCAGTTCTTC. It yields the protein CASSLMVGRVNEQFF.

V usage is TRBV11-2 and J usage is TRBJ1-1; possible D gene TRBD1, 5 bases. CDR3 length equals 14 residues. Between the trimmed V and J ends, which lost 0 bases and 8 bases, there was a span of 13 bases. Germline loops: CDR1 SGHAT, CDR2 FQNNGV. The CDR3 nucleotides are TGTGCCAGCAGCTTAGAGAGGGGCCTATCCGAAGCTTTCTTT. It is translated as CASSLERGLSEAFF.

This clone was recorded a few times. The chain links TRBV11-2 to TRBJ1-4; D is unclear. The CDR3 extends over 13 amino acids. The V and J ends lost 2 bases and 5 bases respectively, with 6 bases between them. CDR1 SGHAT and CDR2 FQNNGV come from the germline V gene. The CDR3 spells CASSLSNNEKLFF. The CDR3 nucleotides read TGTGCCAGCAGCTTAAGTAACAATGAAAAACTGTTTTTT.

The J gene is TRBJ2-2, the V gene TRBV2; D not certain. The CDR3 has 16 amino acids. V lost 6 bases to trimming and J lost 5 bases, with 19 bases between them. Per germline, CDR1 SNHLY and CDR2 FYNNEI. CDR3 sequence: CASSVGLRLKTGELFF. CDR3 DNA sequence: TGTGCCAGCAGCGTCGGGCTCCGCTTAAAGACCGGGGAGCTGTTTTTT.

The V call is TRBV19, the J call TRBJ1-2; 10 nucleotides agree with TRBD1. CDR3 size: 16 residues. V was clipped by 4 bases and J by 9 bases; unmatched bases: 14. In germline, CDR1 is LNHDA, CDR2 SQIVND (reference sequence). CDR3 amino acids: CASSNPGTGAFSSYTF. For the CDR3, the DNA is TGTGCCAGTAGTAACCCAGGGACAGGGGCCTTCTCGAGCTACACCTTC.

The chain is built from TRBV5-1 and TRBJ2-7; 7 positions agree with TRBD2. Trimming took 4 bases from V and 4 from J; bases not matched to a gene: 8. CDR1 and CDR2 (germline): SGHRS, YFSETQ. The CDR3 covers 14 residues. As DNA, the CDR3 is TGCGCCAGCAGCCCCGGGACTACCCAATACGAGCAGTACTTC. This translates into CASSPGTTQYEQYF.

The V and J genes are TRBV6-1 and TRBJ2-2; tentatively, D is TRBD1 (6 bases). V dropped 4 bases and J dropped 0 bases, with 15 bases sitting between them. This CDR3 is 17 amino acids long. The germline V gene has CDR1 MNHNS and CDR2 SASEGT. CDR3 nucleotides: TGTGCCAGCAGTGGACCTAACAGGGTTTCGAACACCGGGGAGCTGTTTTTT. This translates into CASSGPNRVSNTGELFF.

This chain links TRBV6-5 with TRBJ1-1; 7 bases fit TRBD1. Germline assignment: CDR1 MNHEY and CDR2 SVGAGI. This CDR3 region has 14 residues. J lost 5 bases, V lost 6 bases, and 9 bases had no gene match. CDR3 nucleotide sequence: TGTGCCAGCAGCCTCAACAGGGGAAAAACTGAAGCTTTCTTT. It encodes CASSLNRGKTEAFF.

The chain has TRBV10-2 and TRBJ1-2; 9 bases fit TRBD1. Germline V gene data show CDR1 as WSHSY and CDR2 as SAAADI. Germline trimming cut 5 bases from V and 4 bases from J; bases unmatched to any gene: 5. The CDR3 loop spans 14 amino acids. CDR3 coding DNA: TGCGCCAGCAGTACAGGGGGCGCCAGCTATGGCTACACCTTC. This translates into CASSTGGASYGYTF.

The chain combines TRBV23-1 with TRBJ1-6; 7 bases map to TRBD1. TRBV23-1 is reported as an ORF; its role is uncertain. The CDR3 is made up of 19 amino acids. The trim removed 0 bases at V and 2 bases at J, leaving 10 bases unmatched. The DNA for the CDR3 is TGCGCCAGCAGTCAATCGCCCCGACAGGGAAGGGCCTATAATTCACCCCTCCACTTT. Its translation is CASSQSPRQGRAYNSPLHF.

A single count supports this clone. This chain links TRBV5-4 with TRBJ2-6, with D perhaps TRBD1 or TRBD2 (6 bases each). Germline CDR1 and CDR2: SGHNT and YYREEE (reference sequence). Trimming pared 4 bases from V and 2 bases from J, leaving 16 bases between. CDR3 length equals 17 residues. This CDR3 is CASSEGGLAPGANVLTF. CDR3 DNA sequence: TGTGCCAGCAGCGAGGGGGGCCTGGCCCCTGGGGCCAACGTCCTGACTTTC.

The chain recombines TRBV6-6 with TRBJ2-1; possibly TRBD1 or TRBD2 for D (5 bases each). This CDR3 comprises 12 residues. Germline CDR1 and CDR2: MNHNY and SVGAGI (reference sequence). Trimming took 5 bases from V and 10 from J, leaving 12 bases between them. The CDR3 here is CASSQGDREQFF. CDR3 bases: TGTGCCAGCAGTCAGGGAGATAGAGAGCAGTTCTTC.

The chain employs TRBV3-1 (or the pseudogene TRBV3-2) and TRBJ1-1; possible D gene TRBD1, 5 bases. V lost 1 base and J lost 5, with 11 bases in between. The CDR3 is 14 residues long. CDR1 and CDR2 (germline): LGHDT, YNNKEL (reference sequence). Written as DNA, the CDR3 is TGTGCCAGCAGCCAAGGAGGGGAGGGAACTGAAGCTTTCTTT. Translating gives CASSQGGEGTEAFF.

The genes are TRBV7-9 and TRBJ2-7, with no clear D. The CDR3 has 17 residues. Germline loops: CDR1 SEHNR, CDR2 FQNEAQ (reference sequence). V dropped 1 base and J dropped 0 bases, with 16 bases sitting between them. In nucleotides, the CDR3 is TGTGCCAGCAGCTTAGATTCCGGCGCCAGGAGCTCCTACGAGCAGTACTTC. Protein product: CASSLDSGARSSYEQYF.

This clone was seen only once. This sequence joins TRBV6-4 and TRBJ1-6; 10 bases line up with TRBD1. After removal of 6 bases from V and 9 bases from J, the junction contained 8 bases not matched to a gene. Germline CDR1 reads MRHNA; CDR2 reads SNTAGT. The CDR3 sequence is 15 residues long. The CDR3 reads CASRQDRGLGSPLHF. DNA for the CDR3: TGTGCCAGCAGGCAAGACAGGGGGCTCGGTTCACCCCTCCACTTT.

The CDR3 protein is CASSLGGHVADTQYF. CDR3 nucleotide sequence: TGTGCCAGCAGCTTGGGGGGCCATGTCGCAGATACGCAGTATTTT. The chain carries TRBV5-6 and TRBJ2-3; tentatively, D is TRBD1 (5 bases). Deletions cut 0 bases from V and 4 bases from J, with 12 bases between. Looked up from germline, CDR1 is SGHDT and CDR2 is YYEEEE. This CDR3 comprises 15 residues.

V is TRBV7-2 and J is TRBJ1-1; D uncertain. Trimming took 0 bases from V and 12 from J, leaving 8 bases between them. The length of the CDR3 is 11 residues. Per the germline V gene, CDR1 is SGHTA and CDR2 is FQGNSA. The CDR3 loop is CASSLAGNPFF. CDR3 nucleotide sequence: TGTGCCAGCAGCTTAGCAGGGAATCCTTTCTTT.

This chain uses TRBV4-1 with TRBJ1-1, with TRBD1 as a possible D gene (5 bases). The CDR3 has 15 amino acids. Per germline, CDR1 MGHRA and CDR2 YSYEKL. With 5 bases removed from V and 4 bases from J, the gap between germline ends came to 17 bases. DNA of the CDR3: TGCGCCAGCAGCGAACAGGAAAGTCAGAGCACTGAAGCTTTCTTT. This codes for CASSEQESQSTEAFF.

Here the CDR3 DNA reads TGTGCCAGCAGTAGGGGGGGCGCGAGAGTGGACACTGAAGCTTTCTTT. This codes for CASSRGGARVDTEAFF. The V call is TRBV28, the J call TRBJ1-1; a weak D match, TRBD1 (6 bases). Germline V gene data show CDR1 as MDHEN and CDR2 as SYDVKM. The ends were cut back, 5 bases at V and 3 bases at J, with 19 bases in the middle. The length of the CDR3 is 16 residues.